This TCR beta chain emerged from a study of OX40 agonist ivuxolimab in advanced cancers. Broadly, across the study: The costimulatory receptor OX40 (CD134) was targeted by ivuxolimab, a fully human IgG2 agonistic monoclonal antibody. Intravenous ivuxolimab was administered to patients every 2 weeks at six dose levels: 0.01, 0.1, 0.3, 1.5, 3 and 10 mg/kg. Among the 50 to 55 dose-escalation patients, around 19 had hepatocellular carcinoma, roughly 15 melanoma, 9 renal cell carcinoma and 9 head and neck cancer. The dose-escalation cohort was roughly 83% male with a mean age of approximately 60 years, ranging from about 20 to 85. Prior anti-PD-1, anti-PD-L1 or anti-CTLA-4 therapy was permitted, and checkpoint inhibitors had been received by less than 45% of dose-escalation patients. Partial responses occurred in three dose-escalation patients: two with cutaneous melanoma and one with hepatocellular carcinoma. The point of sequencing TCRbeta in the periphery was to test whether ivuxolimab changed TCR sequence diversity and drove clonal T-cell expansion. The paper reports the monotherapy dose-escalation portion (N = 52 patients) of the phase I ivuxolimab trial. Paper-wide results and their limitations: At doses of 0.1 to 3.0 mg/kg, clonal expansion of both CD4+ and CD8+ T cells in blood was seen between baseline and week 6. Low levels of normalized T-cell clonal expansion were also seen in some nonresponding patients. After ivuxolimab, CD8+ T cells had more expanded clones than CD4+ T cells on average. The antigen specificity of the clonally expanded peripheral T cells was not determined. Partial responders in the 0.1-3.0 mg/kg groups had among the lowest normalized peripheral clonal expansion, especially among CD8+ T cells.

From the cysteine up to the phenylalanine, the CDR3 has a length of 14 residues. Only the CDR3 DNA is retained, 42 bases long and in frame from the first base. At the junction V is shortened by 5 bases and J by 5 bases, with 13 bases in between. CDR1 and CDR2, looked up from the germline V gene (reference sequence), are SEHNR and FQNEAQ. Genomic DNA was extracted from sorted cells for sequencing of the TCRbeta CDR3 region. The immunoSEQ Assay was used to sequence the TCRbeta CDR3 regions. What TCRdb holds here is the immuneACCESS table cut down to in-frame rearrangements. Part of the clones is not present; checked against another copy, under half of the missing clones reflect an unresolved V gene, and the others are unexplained. The sample contains roughly 100,000 clones, roughly 84% of them found a single time. 3.5% to 4% of the sample comes from the top ten. Patients with a history of autoimmune disease or receiving systemic immunosuppression were excluded from the trial. Peripheral blood for TCR sequencing was drawn from every dose cohort at baseline, at cycle 4 day 1 and at cycle 7 day 1. Samples came from an open-label, multicenter, first-in-human phase I dose-escalation trial of ivuxolimab. Adults with locally advanced or metastatic melanoma, renal cell, hepatocellular, or head and neck squamous cell carcinoma were enrolled in the trial. Before TCR sequencing, CD4+ and CD8+ T cells were separately sorted from peripheral blood.

Worth noting for this clone: Its antigen remains unidentified. Base qualities were left out, and no much larger clone turns up one base away.

The receptor was isolated from an adult with an advanced solid tumor such as melanoma, head and neck, liver or kidney cancer. Recombination joined TRBV7-9 with TRBJ2-4; perhaps TRBD1 is the D gene, with 5 bases matching. The input for sequencing was CD4+ or CD8+ T cells sorted from blood, taken in a trial of the OX40 agonist ivuxolimab. This receptor has the CDR3 CASSPRQRENIQYF. The base sequence is TGTGCCAGCAGCCCTCGACAGCGAGAAAACATTCAGTACTTC.